A selection of T cell receptor beta chains follows, all from one sample in a study of cytomegalovirus exposure and HLA in healthy donors. Sequencing used immunoSEQ multiplex PCR; TCRdb keeps in-frame clones, though not all of them. The table has roughly 190,000 clones, 75% to 90% seen once. The sample was PBMCs. The receptors derive from a woman aged 50 to 60 in good health and CMV-seropositive. Each CDR3 is given with its conserved first and last residue. A D gene is named only where the DNA matches it firmly. The size field is filled for only some rows; it gives once, few, many or a size class.

d_call	j_call	clone_size	v_call	cdr3_aa	cdr3_nt
TRBD1	TRBJ1-3	NA	TRBV9	CASSVRPPDREWNTIYF	TGTGCCAGCAGCGTAAGACCCCCGGACAGGGAGTGGAACACCATATATTTT
NA	TRBJ2-5	NA	TRBV18	CASSPKGQETQYF	TGTGCCAGCTCACCAAAGGGGCAAGAGACCCAGTACTTC
TRBD2	TRBJ2-1	NA	TRBV7-3	CASSLSGGAGDEQFF	TGTGCCAGCAGCTTAAGCGGGGGGGCGGGGGATGAGCAGTTCTTC
NA	TRBJ2-5	NA	TRBV11-2	CASSLARLGAGGQETQYF	TGTGCCAGCAGCTTAGCGCGCTTGGGGGCCGGTGGTCAAGAGACCCAGTACTTC
NA	TRBJ2-7	NA	TRBV21-1	CASSVLTSGGDYEQYF	TGTGCCAGCAGCGTCCTGACTAGCGGGGGAGACTACGAGCAGTACTTC
NA	TRBJ1-5	NA	TRBV6-1	CASSYREDWPQHF	TGTGCCAGCAGTTATCGCGAGGATTGGCCCCAGCATTTT
NA	TRBJ1-5	NA	TRBV7-9	CASSLGTGLQPQHF	TGTGCCAGCAGCCTAGGTACAGGGCTACAGCCCCAGCATTTT
TRBD1	TRBJ1-2	NA	TRBV5-1	CASGQRTGGAAGYTF	TGCGCCAGCGGGCAGCGGACAGGGGGCGCGGCTGGCTACACCTTC
NA	TRBJ1-4	NA	TRBV4-2	CASSFGQYEKLFF	TGTGCCAGCAGCTTCGGACAGTACGAAAAACTGTTTTTT
TRBD2	TRBJ2-1	NA	TRBV19	CASRSIAGGYNEQFF	TGTGCCAGTAGGTCCATAGCGGGGGGCTACAATGAGCAGTTCTTC
TRBD1	TRBJ1-1	NA	TRBV6-1	CASSWTGGDTEAFF	TGTGCCAGCAGTTGGACAGGGGGCGATACTGAAGCTTTCTTT
NA	TRBJ2-5	once	TRBV16	CASSRTGYQETQYF	TGTGCCAGCAGCCGCACCGGGTACCAAGAGACCCAGTACTTC
NA	TRBJ2-3	NA	TRBV7-9	CASSPNTDTQYF	TGTGCCAGCAGCCCTAACACAGATACGCAGTATTTT
TRBD1	TRBJ1-1	NA	TRBV7-2	CASSYPDRVEAFF	TGTGCCAGCAGCTACCCGGACAGGGTCGAAGCTTTCTTT
TRBD2	TRBJ2-7	NA	TRBV4-2	CASSHSRTSGEREQYF	TGTGCCAGCAGCCATTCTAGGACTAGCGGGGAGAGGGAGCAGTACTTC
TRBD2	TRBJ2-1	NA	TRBV6-1	CASSEAVSILLAGHNEQFF	TGTGCCAGCAGTGAAGCCGTGAGTATTCTGCTAGCGGGGCACAATGAGCAGTTCTTC
TRBD1	TRBJ2-3	NA	TRBV11-2	CASSLDGTGTDTQYF	TGTGCCAGCAGCTTAGACGGGACAGGGACAGATACGCAGTATTTT
NA	TRBJ1-1	NA	TRBV7-9	CATQGQNTEAFF	TGTGCCACCCAGGGCCAGAACACTGAAGCTTTCTTT
NA	TRBJ2-1	NA	TRBV19	CASSIGQTTSHEQFF	TGTGCCAGTAGTATAGGGCAGACTACCTCCCATGAGCAGTTCTTC
NA	TRBJ1-2	NA	TRBV6-6	CAASAGTYGYTF	TGTGCCGCCTCCGCAGGTACATATGGCTACACCTTC
NA	TRBJ2-1	NA	TRBV18	CASSDLVSYNEQFF	TGTGCCAGTTCGGACTTGGTCTCCTACAATGAGCAGTTCTTC
NA	TRBJ2-2	NA	TRBV2	CASSYRDTYTGELFF	TGTGCCAGCAGTTACCGGGACACCTACACCGGGGAGCTGTTTTTT
TRBD1	TRBJ2-3	few	TRBV4-1	CASSQVMGTGQRTQYF	TGCGCCAGCAGCCAAGTTATGGGGACAGGACAACGTACGCAGTATTTT
TRBD2	TRBJ2-7	NA	TRBV6-1	CASKAGGLYEQYF	TGTGCCAGCAAAGCGGGGGGTCTTTACGAGCAGTACTTC
TRBD2	TRBJ2-3	NA	TRBV27	CASSLAGGSTDTQYF	TGTGCCAGCAGCTTAGCGGGGGGGAGCACAGATACGCAGTATTTT
TRBD1	TRBJ2-7	NA	TRBV5-1	CASSVDRAYEQYF	TGCGCCAGCAGCGTAGACAGGGCCTACGAGCAGTACTTC
NA	TRBJ1-4	NA	TRBV5-1	CASTNNEKLFF	TGCGCCAGCACCAATAATGAAAAACTGTTTTTT
NA	TRBJ2-1	NA	TRBV11-2	CASSSILQDEQFF	TGTGCCAGCAGCTCGATCCTCCAGGATGAGCAGTTCTTC
NA	TRBJ1-1	NA	TRBV6-6	CASSRQGQGTEAFF	TGTGCCAGCAGTCGGCAGGGGCAGGGCACTGAAGCTTTCTTT
TRBD2	TRBJ2-1	NA	TRBV5-6	CASSLEGGGRYNEQFF	TGTGCCAGCAGCTTGGAGGGCGGGGGGCGATACAATGAGCAGTTCTTC
NA	TRBJ2-3	NA	TRBV18	CASSPWATVDTQYF	TGTGCCAGCTCACCTTGGGCCACAGTAGATACGCAGTATTTT
NA	TRBJ2-3	NA	TRBV9	CASSVVADSTDTQYF	TGTGCCAGCAGCGTAGTGGCGGATAGCACAGATACGCAGTATTTT
NA	TRBJ1-5	NA	TRBV5-1	CASSLEGVSNQPQHF	TGCGCCAGCAGCTTGGAAGGGGTTAGCAATCAGCCCCAGCATTTT
NA	TRBJ1-2	NA	TRBV4-1	CASSQQSGYTF	TGCGCCAGCAGCCAACAATCTGGCTACACCTTC
TRBD1	TRBJ1-2	NA	TRBV14	CASSQVGTAYGYTF	TGTGCCAGCAGCCAAGTGGGGACAGCTTATGGCTACACCTTC
NA	TRBJ2-1	NA	TRBV9	CASSVAEGEPYNEQFF	TGTGCCAGCAGCGTAGCTGAGGGGGAGCCCTACAATGAGCAGTTCTTC
TRBD1	TRBJ1-4	NA	TRBV11-3	CASSPPTGRLQEKLFF	TGTGCCAGCAGCCCTCCGACAGGGCGGTTGCAGGAAAAACTGTTTTTT
NA	TRBJ1-5	NA	TRBV6-6	CASQGLGQPQHF	TGTGCCAGTCAGGGTTTGGGTCAGCCCCAGCATTTT
TRBD1	TRBJ1-1	NA	TRBV10-3	CAIRWDRGQEAFF	TGTGCCATCAGGTGGGACAGGGGGCAGGAAGCTTTCTTT
TRBD2	TRBJ2-7	NA	TRBV10-2	CASSASGGAYEQYF	TGCGCCAGCAGTGCTAGCGGGGGGGCCTACGAGCAGTACTTC
NA	TRBJ1-6	NA	TRBV9	CASSVGGSYNSPLHF	TGTGCCAGCAGCGTCGGCGGATCCTATAATTCACCCCTCCACTTT